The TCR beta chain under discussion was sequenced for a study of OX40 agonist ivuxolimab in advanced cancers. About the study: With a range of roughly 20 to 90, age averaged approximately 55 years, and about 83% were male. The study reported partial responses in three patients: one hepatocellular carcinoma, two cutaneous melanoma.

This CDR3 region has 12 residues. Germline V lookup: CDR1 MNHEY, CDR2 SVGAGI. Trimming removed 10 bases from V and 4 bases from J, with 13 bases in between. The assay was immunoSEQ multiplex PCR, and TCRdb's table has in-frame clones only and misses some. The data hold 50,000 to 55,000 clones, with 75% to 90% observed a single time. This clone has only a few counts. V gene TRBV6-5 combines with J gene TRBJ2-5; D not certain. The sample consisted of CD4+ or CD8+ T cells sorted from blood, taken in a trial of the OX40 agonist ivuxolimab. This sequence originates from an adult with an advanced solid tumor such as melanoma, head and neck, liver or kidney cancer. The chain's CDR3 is CATNAVAETQYF. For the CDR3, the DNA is TGTGCCACAAACGCGGTGGCAGAGACCCAGTACTTC.